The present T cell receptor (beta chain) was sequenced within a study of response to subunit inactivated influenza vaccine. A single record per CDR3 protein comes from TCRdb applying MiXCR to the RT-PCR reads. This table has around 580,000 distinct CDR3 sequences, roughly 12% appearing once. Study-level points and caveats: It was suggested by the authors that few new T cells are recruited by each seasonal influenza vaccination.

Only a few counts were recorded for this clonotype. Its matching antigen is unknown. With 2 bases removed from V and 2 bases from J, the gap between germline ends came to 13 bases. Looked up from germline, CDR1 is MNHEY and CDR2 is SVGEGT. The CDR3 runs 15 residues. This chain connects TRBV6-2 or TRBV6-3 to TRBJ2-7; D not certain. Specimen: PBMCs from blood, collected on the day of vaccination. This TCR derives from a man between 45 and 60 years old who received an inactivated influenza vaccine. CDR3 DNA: TGTGCCAGCAGTTACGATTGGGCCGTCACCTACGAGCAGTACTTC. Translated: CASSYDWAVTYEQYF.